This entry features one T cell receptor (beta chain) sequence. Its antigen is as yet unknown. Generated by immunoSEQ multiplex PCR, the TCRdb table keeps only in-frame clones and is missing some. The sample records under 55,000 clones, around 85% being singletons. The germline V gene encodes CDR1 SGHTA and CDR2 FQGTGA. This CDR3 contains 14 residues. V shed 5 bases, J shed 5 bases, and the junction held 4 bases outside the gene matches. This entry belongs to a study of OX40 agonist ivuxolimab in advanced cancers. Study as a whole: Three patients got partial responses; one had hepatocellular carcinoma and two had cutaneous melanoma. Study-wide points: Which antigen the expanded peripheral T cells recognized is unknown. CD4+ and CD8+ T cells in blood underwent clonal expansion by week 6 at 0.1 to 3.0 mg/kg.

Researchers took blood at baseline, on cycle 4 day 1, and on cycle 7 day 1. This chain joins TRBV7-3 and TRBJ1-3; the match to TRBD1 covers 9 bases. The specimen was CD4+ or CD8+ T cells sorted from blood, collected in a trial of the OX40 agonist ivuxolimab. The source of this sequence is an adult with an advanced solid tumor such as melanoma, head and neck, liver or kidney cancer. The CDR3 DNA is TGTGCCAGCAGCCCAGGACAGGGGCGAAACACCATATATTTT. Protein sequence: CASSPGQGRNTIYF.